These T cell receptor beta chains were read from a single sample in a study of identifying expanded T cells in peripheral blood. TCRdb's table, derived via immunoSEQ multiplex PCR, lists solely in-frame clones and lacks some. The sample shows 75,000 to 90,000 clones, about four fifths of them seen only once. Sample: blood. Every receptor here comes from a person aged 18 to 70 in good health. CDR3s include the opening cysteine and the closing phenylalanine or tryptophan. D genes are given only for firm matches. The size of a clone is reported for some rows only, either as once, few or many, or as a class for expanded clones.

V,D,J,size,CDR3,DNA
TRBV7-2,.,TRBJ1-4,.,CASSWERGEKLFF,TGTGCCAGCAGCTGGGAAAGGGGCGAAAAACTGTTTTTT
TRBV18,TRBD1,TRBJ1-1,.,CASSGTGAPNTEAFF,TGTGCCAGCTCCGGGACAGGGGCACCGAACACTGAAGCTTTCTTT
TRBV11-2,.,TRBJ2-1,few,CASSLSAAGEQFF,TGTGCCAGCAGCTTATCAGCGGCTGGTGAGCAGTTCTTC
TRBV2,.,TRBJ2-5,once,CASSEVGFKGETQYF,TGTGCCAGCAGTGAAGTGGGCTTTAAGGGGGAGACCCAGTACTTC
TRBV5-6,.,TRBJ2-7,.,CASSRYLGEQYF,TGTGCCAGCAGCCGTTATCTAGGGGAGCAGTACTTC
TRBV28,.,TRBJ1-5,.,CASSLVPTTVDQPQHF,TGTGCCAGCAGTTTAGTTCCCACGACAGTTGATCAGCCCCAGCATTTT
TRBV28,.,TRBJ1-1,few,CASNPQLRLTEAFF,TGTGCCTCCAACCCCCAACTACGATTGACTGAAGCTTTCTTT
TRBV5-1,TRBD1,TRBJ1-3,.,CASSSQPGQITGNTIYF,TGCGCCAGCAGCAGCCAACCGGGACAGATTACTGGAAACACCATATATTTT
TRBV18,.,TRBJ2-3,.,CASSQGSTDTQYF,TGTGCCAGCTCGCAAGGTAGCACAGATACGCAGTATTTT
TRBV19,.,TRBJ2-1,.,CASSIDPGHPEQFF,TGTGCCAGTAGTATAGATCCTGGCCATCCTGAGCAGTTCTTC
TRBV4-3,TRBD1,TRBJ2-5,.,CASSQVGQGGETQYF,TGCGCCAGCAGCCAAGTCGGACAGGGGGGGGAGACCCAGTACTTC
TRBV5-6,.,TRBJ2-5,.,CASSLGQQETQYF,TGTGCCAGCAGCCTAGGACAGCAAGAGACCCAGTACTTC
TRBV5-6,TRBD1,TRBJ1-2,.,CASSFPGTDYTF,TGTGCCAGCAGCTTCCCCGGGACAGACTACACCTTC
TRBV7-2,TRBD2,TRBJ2-1,.,CASSHHLAGGPVHNEQFF,TGTGCCAGCAGCCATCATCTAGCGGGAGGGCCTGTTCACAATGAGCAGTTCTTC
TRBV28,.,TRBJ2-7,once,CASSSRGKQSYEQYF,TGTGCCAGCAGTTCCCGTGGGAAACAGTCCTACGAGCAGTACTTC
TRBV27,.,TRBJ1-1,.,CASSLAGRTNTEAFF,TGTGCCAGCAGTCTTGCGGGACGAACGAACACTGAAGCTTTCTTT
TRBV9,.,TRBJ2-2,once,CASSVGWSFRDTGELFF,TGTGCCAGCAGCGTAGGATGGTCTTTCAGAGACACCGGGGAGCTGTTTTTT
TRBV5-6,.,TRBJ1-2,.,CASSLSDTIYYGYTF,TGTGCCAGCAGCTTATCGGACACAATTTACTATGGCTACACCTTC
TRBV15,.,TRBJ1-3,.,CATSRDRGTLGNTIYF,TGTGCCACCAGCAGAGATCGGGGGACCCTTGGAAACACCATATATTTT
TRBV28,TRBD1,TRBJ1-5,.,CASSLLQGGQPQHF,TGTGCCAGCAGTTTATTACAGGGGGGTCAGCCCCAGCATTTT
TRBV5-4,.,TRBJ2-1,.,CASSLPVDNEQFF,TGTGCCAGCAGCTTGCCCGTAGACAATGAGCAGTTCTTC
TRBV28,.,TRBJ2-5,few,CASSLGQSFQTQYF,TGTGCCAGCAGTTTGGGGCAATCCTTTCAGACCCAGTACTTC
TRBV7-2,TRBD1,TRBJ1-5,.,CASSFKDREIQPQHF,TGTGCCAGCAGCTTTAAGGACAGGGAAATTCAGCCCCAGCATTTT
TRBV5-4,.,TRBJ2-2,.,CASSFWTAANTGELFF,TGTGCCAGCAGCTTTTGGACAGCCGCGAACACCGGGGAGCTGTTTTTT
TRBV5-4,TRBD2,TRBJ2-5,.,CASSSGASGYQETQYF,TGTGCCAGCAGCTCTGGTGCTAGCGGGTACCAAGAGACCCAGTACTTC
TRBV28,TRBD1,TRBJ2-5,.,CASSPGQGPQETQYF,TGTGCCAGCAGTCCGGGACAGGGCCCACAAGAGACCCAGTACTTC
TRBV11-3,.,TRBJ1-1,.,CASSLVGPQDGGNTEAFF,TGTGCCAGCAGCTTAGTAGGGCCCCAGGACGGGGGGAACACTGAAGCTTTCTTT
TRBV6-1,.,TRBJ1-5,few,CASSEDVYSNQPQHF,TGTGCCAGCAGTGAAGACGTTTATAGCAATCAGCCCCAGCATTTT
TRBV27,.,TRBJ2-5,many,CASTPRTPPGGTQYF,TGTGCCAGTACCCCTCGGACACCCCCCGGCGGGACCCAGTACTTC